This T cell receptor (beta chain) was sequenced during a study of blood T cell repertoires in COVID-19. The assay was immunoSEQ multiplex PCR, and TCRdb's table has in-frame clones only and misses some. This repertoire shows hundreds of thousands of clones, about nine tenths found once; its top ten account for about 6.7%. This clone has just one count. Trimming stripped 6 bases from V and 0 bases from J, with 11 bases between. CDR3 length: 14 residues. Germline CDR1 reads ENHRY; CDR2 reads SYGVKD. The clonotype comes from a woman in her 70s with COVID-19, enrolled during active disease. The chain has TRBV10-3 and TRBJ1-1, with TRBD1 as a possible D gene (5 bases). Sequencing input: peripheral blood. The CDR3 region has the DNA TGTGCCATCAGACAGACGGGGGTGAACACTGAAGCTTTCTTT. Protein: CAIRQTGVNTEAFF.